The rows below give T cell receptor beta chains drawn from one sample of a study of control samples from healthy donors and cancer patients. Profiled with immunoSEQ multiplex PCR; TCRdb holds only in-frame clones, not every one. The profile covers over 75,000 clones, with around four fifths appearing a single time and 19% taken by the ten largest. Sequences were obtained from blood. The receptors shown here come from a young man in good health. Each CDR3 is given with its conserved first and last residue. D genes are given only for firm matches. Only part of the rows carry a size: once, few, many, or a class if the clone is expanded.

>TRBJ1-1|-|TRBV2|13|-
TGTGCCAGCAGTGAACAGGGGAACACTGAAGCTTTCTTT
CASSEQGNTEAFF
>TRBJ1-2|-|TRBV28|14|-
TGTGCCAGCAGTTTATCGGACAGCCTAGGGGGCTACACCTTC
CASSLSDSLGGYTF
>TRBJ2-3|-|TRBV2|16|TRBD2
TGTGCCAGCAGTGAAATTAGCGGGGCTTGGGCAGATACGCAGTATTTT
CASSEISGAWADTQYF
>TRBJ2-3|-|TRBV14|15|-
TGTGCCAGCAGCCAAGGGACGGAGGATTCGGGTACGCAGTATTTT
CASSQGTEDSGTQYF
>TRBJ1-1|-|TRBV6-6|14|-
TGTGCCAGCAGTTACGCCAGGCGGGACACTGAAGCTTTCTTT
CASSYARRDTEAFF
>TRBJ1-2|-|TRBV5-1|14|-
TGCGCCAGCAGCCCTTCGACTCATTCGGGTGGCTACACCTTC
CASSPSTHSGGYTF
>TRBJ2-7|-|TRBV2|13|-
TGTGCCAGCAGGGACGCCGGCCACTACGAGCAGTACTTC
CASRDAGHYEQYF
>TRBJ1-5|-|TRBV10-3|15|TRBD1
TGTGCCATCAGTGAGAGGACAGGGGGGAATCAGCCCCAGCATTTT
CAISERTGGNQPQHF
>TRBJ1-6|-|TRBV25-1|16|-
TGTGCCAGCAGTGAACGGGGAGTGAACTATAATTCACCCCTCCACTTT
CASSERGVNYNSPLHF
>TRBJ1-1|-|TRBV11-2|15|TRBD1
TGTGCCAGCAGCTCGGACAGGGCTCGCGGGGGTGAAGCTTTCTTT
CASSSDRARGGEAFF
>TRBJ2-3|once|TRBV5-1|16|-
TGCGCCAGCAGCTTCGGTCAGAACCCCCTCACAGATACGCAGTATTTT
CASSFGQNPLTDTQYF
>TRBJ2-3|-|TRBV11-2|11|-
TGTGCCAGCAGCTTAGCTCCTACGCAGTATTTT
CASSLAPTQYF
>TRBJ1-2|-|TRBV5-5|13|-
TGTGCCAGCAGCTGGGGAGGGGATAGTGGCTACACCTTC
CASSWGGDSGYTF
>TRBJ1-1|-|TRBV5-6|14|-
TGTGCCAGCAGCGTTTTGGGGGCACTCTCTGAAGCTTTCTTT
CASSVLGALSEAFF
>TRBJ2-5|once|TRBV3-1/TRBV3-2|15|-
TGTGCCAGCAGCCAAGGACAGGCGTACCAAGAGACCCAGTACTTC
CASSQGQAYQETQYF
>TRBJ1-1|-|TRBV3-1/TRBV3-2|17|-
TGTGCCAGCAGCTACAATACGGGGGGGAGTATGAACACTGAAGCTTTCTTT
CASSYNTGGSMNTEAFF
>TRBJ2-1|once|TRBV19|16|TRBD2
TGTGCCAGTAGTATAGATTCGGGACTAGCGGGGAATGAGCAGTTCTTC
CASSIDSGLAGNEQFF
>TRBJ2-3|few|TRBV18|14|TRBD1
TGTGCCAGCTCACTCCAGGGGGTCGCAGATACGCAGTATTTT
CASSLQGVADTQYF
>TRBJ2-3|once|TRBV2|13|-
TGTGCCAGCAGTGAACCCCTTAGGGATACGCAGTATTTT
CASSEPLRDTQYF
>TRBJ1-6|-|TRBV6-5|12|-
TGTGCCAGCACGATCTGGTCACAGGCCCTCCACTTT
CASTIWSQALHF
>TRBJ1-5|-|TRBV19|15|-
TGTGCCAGTAGATCGGGACGGCGGAACAATCAGCCCCAGCATTTT
CASRSGRRNNQPQHF
>TRBJ1-5|-|TRBV19|15|-
TGTGCCAGTAGTATCAGCAGGGAGCTTAACCAGCCCCAGCATTTT
CASSISRELNQPQHF
>TRBJ2-3|few|TRBV6-4|15|TRBD1
TGTGCCAGCAGTGACCGCGGGACAGGGGGAGATACGCAGTATTTT
CASSDRGTGGDTQYF
>TRBJ2-3|-|TRBV19|15|-
TGTGCCAGTAGTGGGTTTTCTGATACCGTAGATACGCAGTATTTT
CASSGFSDTVDTQYF
>TRBJ1-4|-|TRBV3-1/TRBV3-2|14|-
TGTGCCAGCAGCGGGGGTTGGACTAATGAAAAACTGTTTTTT
CASSGGWTNEKLFF
>TRBJ2-5|-|TRBV10-3|12|-
TGTGCCATCAGCGCATGGGGGGAGACCCAGTACTTC
CAISAWGETQYF
>TRBJ1-2|-|TRBV7-2|13|TRBD1
TGTGCCAGCAGCTTAGCAGGGGGCGATGGCTACACCTTC
CASSLAGGDGYTF
>TRBJ2-6|-|TRBV29-1|14|-
TGCAGCGTCGGGGAATCCTCTGGGGCCAACGTCCTGACTTTC
CSVGESSGANVLTF
>TRBJ1-2|-|TRBV6-5|13|-
TGTGCCAGCAGAACCGGGCAGGTTCAGGGCTACACCTTC
CASRTGQVQGYTF
>TRBJ2-7|-|TRBV6-5|12|-
TGTGCCAGCAATTTGGGGGTTGCCGAGCAGTACTTC
CASNLGVAEQYF
>TRBJ2-7|-|TRBV11-2|14|-
TGTGCCAGCAGCTTACATCAGGGGCGCTACGAGCAGTACTTC
CASSLHQGRYEQYF